This TCR beta chain was sequenced for a study of beta chain features in type 1 diabetes. Study-wide results and caveats: Small HLA sub-analyses could not settle whether HLA shapes TCRB rearrangement. Researchers report that Type 1 diabetes patients had moderately but significantly shorter TCRB CDR3s across all four CD4+ subsets.

Reverse transcription of all isolated RNA meant that expressed TCRB transcripts were sequenced. There were 3.4 million or so reads on average in the naive, central memory and regulatory T cell samples. Clones were sequenced by immunoSEQ multiplex PCR, and TCRdb holds only the in-frame ones, with some missing. The sample has about 660,000 clones, about 14% seen once; the top ten hold approximately 0.039%. From germline, CDR1 is MGHRA and CDR2 YSYEKL. The CDR3 has 16 residues. V gave up 8 bases and J gave up 0 bases, with 18 bases separating them. Regarding this clone: Its target is unknown.

The chain has TRBV4-1 and TRBJ2-3, with D possibly matching TRBD2 (6 bases). This clonotype originated in a man between 18 and 35 years old with type 1 diabetes. The sample consisted of naive CD4+ T cells from blood. Here the CDR3 DNA reads TGCGCCAGCGCTAATGGTGGTAGCGGTAGCACAGATACGCAGTATTTT. This encodes CASANGGSGSTDTQYF.